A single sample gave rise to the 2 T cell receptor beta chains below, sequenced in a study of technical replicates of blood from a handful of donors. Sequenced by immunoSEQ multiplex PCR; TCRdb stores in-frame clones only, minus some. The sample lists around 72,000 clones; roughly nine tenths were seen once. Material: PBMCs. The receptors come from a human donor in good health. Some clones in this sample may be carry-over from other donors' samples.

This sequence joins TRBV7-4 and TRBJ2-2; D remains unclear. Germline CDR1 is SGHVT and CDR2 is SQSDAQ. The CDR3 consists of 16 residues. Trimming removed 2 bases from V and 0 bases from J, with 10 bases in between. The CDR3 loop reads CASSLLFLPNTGELFF. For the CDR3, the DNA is TGTGCCAGCAGCTTACTTTTTCTCCCGAACACCGGGGAGCTGTTTTTT.

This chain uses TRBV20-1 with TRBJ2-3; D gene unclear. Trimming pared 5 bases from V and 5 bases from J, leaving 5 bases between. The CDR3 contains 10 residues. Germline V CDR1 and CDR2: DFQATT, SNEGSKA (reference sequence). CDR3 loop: CSAPVDTQYF. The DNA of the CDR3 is TGCAGTGCTCCCGTAGATACGCAGTATTTT.